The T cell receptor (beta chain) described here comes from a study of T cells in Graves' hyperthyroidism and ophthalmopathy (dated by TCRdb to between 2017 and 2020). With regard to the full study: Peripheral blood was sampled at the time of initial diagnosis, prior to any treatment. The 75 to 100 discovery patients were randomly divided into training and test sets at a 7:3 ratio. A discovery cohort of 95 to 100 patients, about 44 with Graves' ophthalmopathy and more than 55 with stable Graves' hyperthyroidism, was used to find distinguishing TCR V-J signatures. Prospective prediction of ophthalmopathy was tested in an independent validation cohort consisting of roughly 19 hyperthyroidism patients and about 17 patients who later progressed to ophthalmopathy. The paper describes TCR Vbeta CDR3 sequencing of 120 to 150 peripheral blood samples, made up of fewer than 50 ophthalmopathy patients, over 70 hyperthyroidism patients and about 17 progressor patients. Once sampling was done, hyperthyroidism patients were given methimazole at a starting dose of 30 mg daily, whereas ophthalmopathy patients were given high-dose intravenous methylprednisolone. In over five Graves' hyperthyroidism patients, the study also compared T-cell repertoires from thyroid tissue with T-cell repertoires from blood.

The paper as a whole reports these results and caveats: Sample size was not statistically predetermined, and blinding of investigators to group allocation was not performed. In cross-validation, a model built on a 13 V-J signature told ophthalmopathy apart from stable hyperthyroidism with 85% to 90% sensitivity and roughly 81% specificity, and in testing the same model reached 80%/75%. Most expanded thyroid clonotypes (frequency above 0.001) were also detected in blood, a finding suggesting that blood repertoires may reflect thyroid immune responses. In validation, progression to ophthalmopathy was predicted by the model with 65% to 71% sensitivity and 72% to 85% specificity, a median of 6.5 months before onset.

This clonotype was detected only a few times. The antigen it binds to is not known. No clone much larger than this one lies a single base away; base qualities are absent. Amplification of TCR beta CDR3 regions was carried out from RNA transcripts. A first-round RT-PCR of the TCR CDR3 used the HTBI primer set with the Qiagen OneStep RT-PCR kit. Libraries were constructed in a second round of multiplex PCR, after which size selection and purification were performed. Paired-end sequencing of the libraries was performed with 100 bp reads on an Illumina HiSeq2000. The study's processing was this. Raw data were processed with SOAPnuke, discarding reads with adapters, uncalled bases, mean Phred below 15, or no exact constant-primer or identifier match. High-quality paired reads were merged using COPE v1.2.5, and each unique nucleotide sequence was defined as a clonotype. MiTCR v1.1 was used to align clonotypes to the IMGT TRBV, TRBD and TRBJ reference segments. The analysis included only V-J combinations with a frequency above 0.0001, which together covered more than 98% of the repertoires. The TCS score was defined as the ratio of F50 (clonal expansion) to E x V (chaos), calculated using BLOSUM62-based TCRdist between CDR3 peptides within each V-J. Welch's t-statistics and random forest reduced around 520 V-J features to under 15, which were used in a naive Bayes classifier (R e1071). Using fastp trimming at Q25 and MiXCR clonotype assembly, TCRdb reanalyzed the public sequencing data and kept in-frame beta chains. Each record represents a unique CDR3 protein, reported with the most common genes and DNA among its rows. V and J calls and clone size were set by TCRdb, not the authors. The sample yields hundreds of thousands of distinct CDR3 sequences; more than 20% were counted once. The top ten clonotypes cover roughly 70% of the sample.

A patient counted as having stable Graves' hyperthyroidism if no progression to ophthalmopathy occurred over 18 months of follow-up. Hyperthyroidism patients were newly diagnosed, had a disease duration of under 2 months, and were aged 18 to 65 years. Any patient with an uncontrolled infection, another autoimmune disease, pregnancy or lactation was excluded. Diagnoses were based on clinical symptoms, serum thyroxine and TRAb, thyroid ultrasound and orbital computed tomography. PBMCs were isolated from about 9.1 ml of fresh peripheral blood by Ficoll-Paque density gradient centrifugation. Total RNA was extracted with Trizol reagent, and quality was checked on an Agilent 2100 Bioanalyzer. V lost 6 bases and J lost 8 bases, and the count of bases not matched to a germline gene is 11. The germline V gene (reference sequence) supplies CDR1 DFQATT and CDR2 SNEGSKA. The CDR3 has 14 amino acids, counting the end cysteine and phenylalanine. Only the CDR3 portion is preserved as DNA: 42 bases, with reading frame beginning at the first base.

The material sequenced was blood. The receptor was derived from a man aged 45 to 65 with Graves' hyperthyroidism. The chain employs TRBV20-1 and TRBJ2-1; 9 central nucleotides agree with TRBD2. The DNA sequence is TGCAGTGCCAACCGAAATAGCGGGAGACATGAGCAGTTCTTC. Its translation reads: CSANRNSGRHEQFF.